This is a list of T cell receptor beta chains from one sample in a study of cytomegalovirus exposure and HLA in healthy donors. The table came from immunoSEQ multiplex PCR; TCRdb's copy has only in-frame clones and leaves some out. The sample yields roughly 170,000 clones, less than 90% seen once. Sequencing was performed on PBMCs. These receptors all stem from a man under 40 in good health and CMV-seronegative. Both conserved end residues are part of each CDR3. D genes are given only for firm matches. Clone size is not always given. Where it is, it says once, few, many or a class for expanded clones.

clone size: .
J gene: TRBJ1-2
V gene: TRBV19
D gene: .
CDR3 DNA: TGTGCCAGTAGTATACGGGTGGCGGGGCCAGGAGGGAGCTACACCTTC
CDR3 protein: CASSIRVAGPGGSYTF

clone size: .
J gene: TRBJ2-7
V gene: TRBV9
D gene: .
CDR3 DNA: TGTGCCAGCAGCGGCCTCGGCTACGAGCAGTACTTC
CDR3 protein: CASSGLGYEQYF

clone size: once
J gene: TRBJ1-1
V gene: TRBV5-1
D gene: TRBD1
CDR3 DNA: TGCGCCAGCAGCCTTCCGGGACAGGGGGGTACTGAAGCTTTCTTT
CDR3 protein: CASSLPGQGGTEAFF

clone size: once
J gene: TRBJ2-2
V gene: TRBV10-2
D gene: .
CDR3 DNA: TGCGCCAGCAGTGAGCTACGGGGCACCGGGGAGCTGTTTTTT
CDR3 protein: CASSELRGTGELFF

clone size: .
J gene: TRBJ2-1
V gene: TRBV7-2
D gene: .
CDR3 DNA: TGTGCCAGCAGACCAAGGGGGACCCCCTACAATGAGCAGTTCTTC
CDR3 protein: CASRPRGTPYNEQFF

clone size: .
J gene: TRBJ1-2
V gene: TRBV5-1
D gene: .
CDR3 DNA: TGCGCCAGCAGCTTGAACAGGGAACCTAACTATGGCTACACCTTC
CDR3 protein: CASSLNREPNYGYTF

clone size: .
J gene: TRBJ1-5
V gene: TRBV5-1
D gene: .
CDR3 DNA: TGCGCCAGCAGCCCAGACAGTCAAGGCCCTGAGTATCAGCCCCAGCATTTT
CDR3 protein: CASSPDSQGPEYQPQHF

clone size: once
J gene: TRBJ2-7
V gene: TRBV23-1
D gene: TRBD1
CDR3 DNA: TGCGCCGGCAGGCTACAGGGGTTAGTCTCCTACGAGCAGTACTTC
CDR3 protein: CAGRLQGLVSYEQYF

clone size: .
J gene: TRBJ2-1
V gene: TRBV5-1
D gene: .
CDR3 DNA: TGCGCCAGCACCCCCTACCAAACTGGCTCCTACAATGAGCAGTTCTTC
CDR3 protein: CASTPYQTGSYNEQFF

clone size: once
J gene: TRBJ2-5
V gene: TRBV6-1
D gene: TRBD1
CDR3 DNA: TGTGCCAGCAGTGAAAACAGGGGAGAGACCCAGTACTTC
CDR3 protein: CASSENRGETQYF

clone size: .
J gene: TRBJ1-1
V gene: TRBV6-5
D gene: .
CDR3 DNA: TGTGCCAGCAGTTACGCAGGGAACACTGAAGCTTTCTTT
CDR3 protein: CASSYAGNTEAFF

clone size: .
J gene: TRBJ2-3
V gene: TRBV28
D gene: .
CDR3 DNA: TGTGCCAGCAGTTCACCAGGTACTAGCACAGATACGCAGTATTTT
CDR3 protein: CASSSPGTSTDTQYF

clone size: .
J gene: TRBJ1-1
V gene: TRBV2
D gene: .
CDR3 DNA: TGTGCCAGCGGGGGGACTGGGAACACTGAAGCTTTCTTT
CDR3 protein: CASGGTGNTEAFF

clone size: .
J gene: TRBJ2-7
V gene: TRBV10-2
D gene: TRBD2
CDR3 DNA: TGCGCCAGCAGTGTAACCCTCGGGGGGGGCAGCTCCTACGAGCAGTACTTC
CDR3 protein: CASSVTLGGGSSYEQYF

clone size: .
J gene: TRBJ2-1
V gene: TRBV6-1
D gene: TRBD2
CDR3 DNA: TGTGCCAGCAGTGCCCTAGCGGGGGGTGGAAATGAGCAGTTCTTC
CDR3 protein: CASSALAGGGNEQFF

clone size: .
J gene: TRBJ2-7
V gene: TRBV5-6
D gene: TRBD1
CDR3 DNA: TGTGCCAGCAGCTCCGACAGGGGTACCTACGAGCAGTACTTC
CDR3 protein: CASSSDRGTYEQYF

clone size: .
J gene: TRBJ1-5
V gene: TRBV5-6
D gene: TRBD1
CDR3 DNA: TGTGCCAGCAGCTCGGGACAGGGCCGGCTAGTTAATCAGCCCCAGCATTTT
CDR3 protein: CASSSGQGRLVNQPQHF

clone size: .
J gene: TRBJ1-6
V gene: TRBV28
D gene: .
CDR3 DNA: TGTGCCAGCAGCCCTCACTCGGGGTCACCCCTCCACTTT
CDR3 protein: CASSPHSGSPLHF

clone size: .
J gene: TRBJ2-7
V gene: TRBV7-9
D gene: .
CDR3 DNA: TGTGCCAGCAGCTCCAGTTTAATCTACGAGCAGTACTTC
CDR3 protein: CASSSSLIYEQYF

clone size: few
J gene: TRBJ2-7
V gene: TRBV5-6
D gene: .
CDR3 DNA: TGTGCCAGCAGCTTGTCGGGACAAGGGATCTACGAGCAGTACTTC
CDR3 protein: CASSLSGQGIYEQYF

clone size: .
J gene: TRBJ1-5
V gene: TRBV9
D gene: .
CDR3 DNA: TGTGCCAGCAGCGTAGCAGGGCACGGTCAGCCCCAGCATTTT
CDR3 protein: CASSVAGHGQPQHF

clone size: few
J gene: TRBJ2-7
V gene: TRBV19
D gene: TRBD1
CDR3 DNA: TGTGCCAGTAGTATCCTGTCGGGGACAGGGGGCTACGAGCAGTACTTC
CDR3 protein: CASSILSGTGGYEQYF

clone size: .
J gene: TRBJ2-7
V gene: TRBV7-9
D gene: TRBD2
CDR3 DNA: TGTGCCAGCAGCCAACCCGGACTAGCGGGAGTAAGGGAGCAGTACTTC
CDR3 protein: CASSQPGLAGVREQYF

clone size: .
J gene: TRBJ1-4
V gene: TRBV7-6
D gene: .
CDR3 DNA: TGTGCCAGCAGCTTAGCAGCGGGGGTACGGGAAAAACTGTTTTTT
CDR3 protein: CASSLAAGVREKLFF

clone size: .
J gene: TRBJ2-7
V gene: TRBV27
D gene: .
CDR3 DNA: TGTGCCAGCAGGGGTAGTTGGGGGCGTTACGAGCAGTACTTC
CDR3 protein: CASRGSWGRYEQYF

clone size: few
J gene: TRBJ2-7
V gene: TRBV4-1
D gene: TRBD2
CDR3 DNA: TGCGCCAGCAGCCAAGAAGGCCTAGCGGGACGCTACGAGCAGTACTTC
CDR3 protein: CASSQEGLAGRYEQYF

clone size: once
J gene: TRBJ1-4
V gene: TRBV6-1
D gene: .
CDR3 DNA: TGTGCCAGCAGTCTCGGACTCGATCCTGAAAAACTGTTTTTT
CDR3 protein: CASSLGLDPEKLFF